Below, 26 T cell receptor beta chains from the same sample are listed, as sequenced in a study of T cell clonality in common variable immunodeficiency. TCRdb's copy holds only in-frame clones and misses some; the assay was immunoSEQ multiplex PCR. Singletons are absent from the sample, which has more than 35,000 clones. Sequencing used peripheral blood mononuclear cells. The receptors come from a person aged 18 to 75 in good health.

This clone was observed many times. The read ends 3 residues before the CDR3 terminus; that terminus is restored from the germline J gene. The J gene is TRBJ1-2, the V gene TRBV6-9; D not certain. Looked up from germline, CDR1 is MNHGY and CDR2 is SVAAGI. Deletions cut 2 bases from V and 4 bases from J, with 14 bases between. The CDR3 consists of 15 residues. Incomplete CDR3 DNA: TGTGCCAGCAGTTATCATAGGGTCCGGAGCTATGGC. Protein: CASSYHRVRSYG. The whole CDR3 is CASSYHRVRSYGYTF.

This clone was recorded a few times. Sequencing ends 3 residues short of the CDR3 end; the germline J gene provides the rest. V is TRBV6-1 and J is TRBJ1-2, with TRBD1 as a possible D gene (5 bases). This CDR3 region has 15 residues. Per the germline V gene, CDR1 is MNHNS and CDR2 is SASEGT. CDR3 sequence: CASSERQGNYNDYTF. The CDR3 DNA, read in part, is TGTGCCAGCAGTGAAAGGCAGGGAAACTACAATGAC.

Many counts were recorded for this clone. Incomplete CDR3 DNA: TGCAGTGCTATTCCCCCAGCGGGAGGGTCAGATACG. Translating it yields CSAIPPAGGSDT. The complete CDR3 sequence is CSAIPPAGGSDTQYF. V gene TRBV20-1 combines with J gene TRBJ2-3; 10 bases map to TRBD2. The sequence runs out 3 residues before the end of the CDR3; the remainder is reconstructed from the germline J gene. With V trimmed by 4 bases and J by 4 bases, 8 bases remained unmatched. The V gene's germline CDR1 is DFQATT and CDR2 SNEGSKA (reference sequence). The CDR3 length is 15 residues.

This clone has at least ten counts. Coverage ceases 3 residues before the CDR3 finishes, and the germline J gene fills in the end. V usage is TRBV29-1 and J usage is TRBJ1-1; D not resolved. Per germline, CDR1 SQVTM and CDR2 ANQGSEA. V was clipped by 2 bases and J by 4 bases, with 14 bases between them. The CDR3 contains 14 residues. Partial CDR3 DNA: TGCAGCGTTGAATCCCTGGGCCAGACCACTGAA. This gives the protein CSVESLGQTTE. The complete CDR3 sequence is CSVESLGQTTEAFF.

Many counts were recorded for this clone. The read finishes 3 residues shy of the CDR3 end, and the germline J gene is used to complete it. V usage is TRBV18 and J usage is TRBJ1-2, with 8 positions matching TRBD1. Germline lookup yields CDR1 KGHSH and CDR2 LQKENI. V shed 4 bases, J shed 3 bases, and the junction held 4 bases outside the gene matches. There are 14 residues in the CDR3. CDR3 loop: CASSLQTGDYGYTF. Incomplete CDR3 DNA: TGTGCCAGCTCACTCCAGACAGGGGACTATGGC.

In its sample, this clone was seen many times. The read terminates 3 residues before the CDR3 end, so the remaining end is supplied by the germline J gene. The rearrangement uses TRBV7-3 and TRBJ2-7; a possible D gene is TRBD1 (6 bases). The germline V gene has CDR1 SGHTA and CDR2 FQGTGA. The CDR3 is 13 amino acids. V was trimmed by 3 bases and J by 5 bases, leaving 11 bases between them. Incomplete CDR3 DNA: TGTGCCAGCAGCTTCAGGGGTGGCGACGAG. This codes for CASSFRGGDE. The whole CDR3 sequence reads CASSFRGGDEQYF.

This clone came up many times. The DNA ends 3 residues before the CDR3 does, and the rest of the CDR3 is filled in from the germline J gene. The chain recombines TRBV7-9 with TRBJ2-7; tentative D call: TRBD1 (5 bases). Germline lookup yields CDR1 SEHNR and CDR2 FQNEAQ (reference sequence). This CDR3 region has 13 residues. V lost 4 bases, J lost 3 bases, and 10 bases lay in between. The CDR3 loop reads CASSSSQDYEQYF. Partial CDR3 DNA: TGTGCCAGCAGCTCGTCACAGGACTACGAG.

This clone was observed at least ten times. The CDR3 end is not reached by the read, which stops 3 residues before it; the germline J gene fills it in. This chain connects TRBV5-1 to TRBJ1-6, with D perhaps matching TRBD1 (5 bases). The CDR3 is 16 amino acids. CDR1 is SGHRS, CDR2 YFSETQ, per germline. V was clipped by 0 bases and J by 3 bases, with 10 bases between them. The chain's CDR3 is CASSLGRGLYNSPLHF. The part of the CDR3 DNA that was read is TGCGCCAGCAGCTTGGGTAGGGGTCTCTATAATTCACCC.

This clone was observed many times. The CDR3 spells CATSRERGGQETQYF. CDR3 DNA, as far as it was read: TGTGCCACCAGCAGAGAGCGGGGGGGACAAGAGACC. The rearrangement joins TRBV15 to TRBJ2-5; 9 bases match TRBD2. The read ends 3 residues early relative to the CDR3; the germline J gene fills the gap. CDR1 is LNHNV, CDR2 YYDKDF, per germline (reference sequence). V trimming: 0 bases; J trimming: 2 bases; junction bases outside the gene matches: 1. The CDR3 is made up of 15 amino acids.

This clone showed up many times. The read comes to an end 3 residues before the CDR3 does, leaving the germline J gene to fill in the end. The rearrangement uses TRBV19 and TRBJ2-1; tentatively, D is TRBD1 (6 bases). Per the germline V gene, CDR1 is LNHDA and CDR2 is SQIVND (reference sequence). The CDR3 has 15 amino acids. The V and J ends lost 1 base and 9 bases respectively, with 16 bases between them. The covered CDR3 bases are TGTGCCAGTAGTATAGGGCAGGGGAGAAAGGTTGAG. Its protein product is CASSIGQGRKVE. The full CDR3 protein reads CASSIGQGRKVEQFF.

The sample holds many counts of this clone. The CDR3 end lies 3 residues beyond the end of the read and is filled in from the germline J gene. The gene calls are TRBV2 and TRBJ1-1, with 7 bases identical to TRBD1. Trimming at V came to 10 bases and at J to 0 bases, leaving 20 bases not matched to a gene. The CDR3 totals 18 residues. Germline loops: CDR1 SNHLY, CDR2 FYNNEI. This chain's CDR3 is CATQVYRGPRRVNTEAFF. The DNA read from the CDR3 is TGTGCCACCCAAGTTTACAGGGGCCCCCGCCGGGTGAACACTGAA.

Ten or more counts support this clone. With the read ending 3 residues before the CDR3 end, the germline J gene is used to fill in that end. The gene calls are TRBV18 and TRBJ1-1; D not resolved. The germline V gene has CDR1 KGHSH and CDR2 LQKENI. The CDR3 extends over 12 amino acids. This chain's CDR3 is CASSPAGLEAFF. The covered CDR3 bases are TGTGCCAGCTCACCAGCCGGGTTAGAA.

There are many counts of this clone. The read finishes 3 residues shy of the CDR3 end, and the germline J gene is used to complete it. The V gene is TRBV13, the J gene TRBJ2-2, with 7 bases identical to TRBD1. CDR3 length: 14 residues. V trimming: 5 bases; J trimming: 5 bases; junction bases outside the gene matches: 5. Per the germline V gene, CDR1 is PRHDT and CDR2 is FYEKMQ (reference sequence). The CDR3 sequence: CASSPPGGTGELFF. The CDR3 bases that were read are TGTGCCAGCAGCCCGCCAGGGGGTACCGGGGAG.

This clone was detected ten times or more. Partial CDR3 DNA: TGCGCCAGCAGTCCCGGGACAGATAATTCACCC. Translated, it gives CASSPGTDNSP. The whole CDR3 protein is CASSPGTDNSPLHF. This chain connects TRBV4-1 to TRBJ1-6; 7 bases align to TRBD1. The read is 3 residues too short to cover the CDR3 end, so that end is filled in from the germline J gene. The trim removed 6 bases at V and 5 bases at J, leaving 4 bases unmatched. Germline V gene data show CDR1 as MGHRA and CDR2 as YSYEKL. This CDR3 spans 14 amino acids.

In its sample, this clone was seen many times. The read terminates 3 residues before the CDR3 end, so the remaining end is supplied by the germline J gene. V and J are TRBV3-1 (or the pseudogene TRBV3-2) and TRBJ2-7; 11 bases map to TRBD1. Germline-derived CDR1 and CDR2 are LGHDT and YNNKEL (reference sequence). The CDR3 covers 15 residues. After removal of 2 bases from V and 6 bases from J, the junction contained 6 bases not matched to a gene. Partial CDR3 DNA: TGTGCCAGCAGCCAACGCGGGACAGGGGGAGGCGAG. Translation gives CASSQRGTGGGE. The full CDR3 reads CASSQRGTGGGEQYF.

In its sample, this clone was seen many times. Read sequence stops 3 residues before the CDR3 end, and the germline J gene provides the missing end. The chain has TRBV24-1 and TRBJ1-3; D perhaps matches TRBD1 (5 bases). The V end lost 5 bases, the J end lost 4 bases, and 11 bases lay between the germline ends. The CDR3 covers 14 residues. CDR1 KGHDR and CDR2 SFDVKD come from the germline V gene. Partial CDR3 DNA: TGTGCCACCAGTGCCGGGGGTTCAGGAAACACC. This codes for CATSAGGSGNT. The entire CDR3 is CATSAGGSGNTIYF.

There are many counts of this clone. Read sequence stops 3 residues before the CDR3 end, and the germline J gene provides the missing end. The same CDR3 is also encoded by other DNA sequences in this sample. V is TRBV7-9 and J is TRBJ1-4, with D possibly being TRBD1 (6 bases). Germline loops: CDR1 SEHNR, CDR2 FQNEAQ (reference sequence). This CDR3 has 14 amino acids. V lost 4 bases, J lost 0 bases, and 6 bases lay in between. The CDR3 DNA, read in part, is TGTGCCAGCAGCTACAGGGCAACTAATGAAAAA. Amino acids: CASSYRATNEK. The entire CDR3 is CASSYRATNEKLFF.

This clone has ten or more counts. The observed sequence ends 3 residues before the CDR3 terminus, with the missing tail filled in from the germline J gene. V is TRBV7-8 and J is TRBJ2-3; TRBD1 aligns across 10 bases. The CDR3 sequence is 17 residues long. Germline assignment: CDR1 SGHVS and CDR2 FQNEAQ. Losses at the gene ends were 1 base for V and 0 bases for J; bases not matched to a gene: 4. Here the CDR3 reads CASSLGLGQGSTDTQYF. CDR3 DNA (partial): TGTGCCAGCAGCTTAGGTCTGGGACAGGGGAGCACAGATACG.

Many counts were recorded for this clone. The read halts 3 residues ahead of the CDR3 end, with the missing end drawn from the germline J gene. The chain links TRBV5-5 to TRBJ1-2, with D perhaps matching TRBD1 (5 bases). V lost 4 bases and J 2 bases, leaving 12 bases between the germline ends. The germline V gene encodes CDR1 SGHKS and CDR2 YYEKEE (reference sequence). This CDR3 is 14 amino acids long. The CDR3 DNA, read in part, is TGTGCCAGCAGCACTCAAACAGGCAACTATGGC. It is translated as CASSTQTGNYG. The CDR3 in full is CASSTQTGNYGYTF.

This clone was seen many times. From the germline J gene comes the end of the CDR3, since the read stops 3 residues before it. The chain has TRBV3-1 (or the pseudogene TRBV3-2) and TRBJ2-7; 11 bases map to TRBD2. The CDR3 has 15 residues. Germline loops: CDR1 LGHDT, CDR2 YNNKEL (reference sequence). V lost 5 bases and J lost 3; bases outside the gene matches: 6. CDR3 residues: CASSIGTSGSYEQYF. The CDR3 bases that were read are TGTGCCAGCAGCATAGGGACTAGCGGAAGCTACGAG.

This clone has ten or more counts. The CDR3 goes on 3 residues after the read ends, and that part is filled in from the germline J gene. The chain couples TRBV6-2 or TRBV6-3 to TRBJ1-1; TRBD1 is a possible D gene (6 bases). The ends were cut back, 5 bases at V and 0 bases at J, with 16 bases in the middle. Germline V lookup: CDR1 MNHEY, CDR2 SVGEGT. CDR3 length: 16 amino acids. CDR3 DNA (partial): TGTGCCAGCAGTCAGGACAGTACATCTATGAACACTGAA. Protein product: CASSQDSTSMNTE. The entire CDR3 sequence reads CASSQDSTSMNTEAFF.

This clone was recorded many times. The read finishes 3 residues shy of the CDR3 end, and the germline J gene is used to complete it. The rearrangement links TRBV30 to TRBJ1-4, with 9 bases lining up with TRBD1. With 2 bases clipped from V and 7 bases from J, the junction kept 8 bases outside the gene matches. The CDR3 is made up of 15 amino acids. Germline V gene lookup returns CDR1 GTSNPN and CDR2 SVGIG (reference sequence). CDR3 DNA, as far as it was read: TGTGCCTGGAGTCCGGGACAGGGTTGGGCTGAAAAA. The encoded protein is CAWSPGQGWAEK. The entire CDR3 sequence reads CAWSPGQGWAEKLFF.

Many counts were recorded for this clone. The read comes to an end 3 residues before the CDR3 does, leaving the germline J gene to fill in the end. The chain has TRBV20-1 and TRBJ2-3; perhaps TRBD2 as D (7 bases). Germline V gives CDR1 DFQATT, CDR2 SNEGSKA (reference sequence). This CDR3 has 15 amino acids. V lost 5 bases to trimming and J lost 6 bases, with 21 bases between them. The CDR3 DNA, read in part, is TGCAGTGCTGGGGCTTGGGAGGGGGGGCCTGATACG. It is translated as CSAGAWEGGPDT. The whole CDR3 protein reads CSAGAWEGGPDTQYF.

This clone was recorded a few times. The CDR3 goes on 3 residues after the read ends, and that part is filled in from the germline J gene. The genes are TRBV7-9 and TRBJ2-5; D is possibly TRBD1 (5 bases). The CDR3 is 14 residues long. CDR1 and CDR2 (germline): SEHNR, FQNEAQ (reference sequence). V was trimmed by 4 bases and J by 5 bases, leaving 14 bases between them. The CDR3 DNA, read in part, is TGTGCCAGCAGCTCATGGGGCGGCCGGGAGACC. This encodes CASSSWGGRET. The entire CDR3 is CASSSWGGRETQYF.

At least ten counts were recorded for this clone. The DNA ends 3 residues before the CDR3 does, and the rest of the CDR3 is filled in from the germline J gene. The rearrangement joins TRBV5-1 to TRBJ2-1; 7 bases are a match to TRBD1. The V gene end was trimmed by 4 bases and the J gene end by 6 bases; junction bases not matched to a gene: 4. The germline V gene encodes CDR1 SGHRS and CDR2 YFSETQ. CDR3 length: 13 amino acids. CDR3 DNA, as far as it was read: TGCGCCAGCAGCACATACAGGGGCAATGAG. It codes for CASSTYRGNE. The whole CDR3 sequence reads CASSTYRGNEQFF.

This clone has at least ten counts. CDR3 sequence reads: CASSLRGGNTEAFF. The DNA read from the CDR3 is TGTGCCAGCAGCTTGCGGGGCGGCAACACTGAA. The chain couples TRBV11-1 to TRBJ1-1; a possible D gene is TRBD1 (5 bases). The CDR3 extends 3 residues past the end of the read, so its final part is completed from the germline J gene. Germline values: CDR1 SGHAT, CDR2 FQDESV (reference sequence). V was trimmed by 3 bases and J by 2 bases, leaving 10 bases between them. This CDR3 is built from 14 residues.